Following are 31 T cell receptor beta chains from one sample sequenced in a study of blood T cell repertoires in COVID-19. The repertoire was sequenced with immunoSEQ multiplex PCR; TCRdb's copy has only in-frame clones and lacks some. The sample records more than 100,000 clones, less than 90% being singletons. Sequenced input: peripheral blood. These receptors all stem from a woman aged 30 to 39 who had recovered from COVID-19.

The chain joins TRBV11-2 to TRBJ1-6; D not resolved. Trimming removed 1 base at V and 7 bases at J, with 8 bases between. Germline V gives CDR1 SGHAT, CDR2 FQNNGV. The CDR3 is 14 amino acids. The CDR3 protein is CASSLGGFNSPLHF. CDR3 bases: TGTGCCAGCAGCTTAGGAGGGTTCAATTCACCCCTCCACTTT.

This clone turned up a few times. The chain carries TRBV2 and TRBJ2-2; 9 bases align to TRBD2. CDR3 length equals 15 residues. Trimming cost V 4 bases and J 4 bases; bases outside gene matches: 4. Germline V lookup: CDR1 SNHLY, CDR2 FYNNEI. The CDR3 coding sequence is TGTGCCAGCAGTGGGACTAGCGTGGGCACCGGGGAGCTGTTTTTT. Its protein product is CASSGTSVGTGELFF.

The chain is built from TRBV5-1 and TRBJ2-3, with D perhaps matching TRBD1 (6 bases). Looked up from germline, CDR1 is SGHRS and CDR2 is YFSETQ. The germline V and J ends were trimmed by 5 bases and 2 bases, with 12 bases remaining between them. The CDR3 is made up of 14 amino acids. In DNA, the CDR3 is TGCGCCAGCAGGAAACAGGGAACCACAGATACGCAGTATTTT. Translated, it gives CASRKQGTTDTQYF.

The chain links TRBV5-4 to TRBJ1-6, with a tentative D call TRBD1 (5 bases). The ends were cut back, 0 bases at V and 0 bases at J, with 10 bases in the middle. CDR3 length equals 17 residues. Germline V gives CDR1 SGHNT, CDR2 YYREEE (reference sequence). In DNA form, the CDR3 reads TGTGCCAGCAGCTTGGGTGGGGGGAGCTCCTATAATTCACCCCTCCACTTT. As protein: CASSLGGGSSYNSPLHF.

This chain links TRBV5-4 with TRBJ1-3; 10 bases map to TRBD1. The V and J ends lost 3 bases and 4 bases, in that order; junction bases with no gene match: 4. From germline, CDR1 is SGHNT and CDR2 YYREEE (reference sequence). The CDR3 length is 15 residues. Here the CDR3 DNA reads TGTGCCAGCAGCTACGGGACAGGGGCCGGAAACACCATATATTTT. Encoded protein: CASSYGTGAGNTIYF.

The chain is built from TRBV29-1 and TRBJ2-7, with D unclear. There are 11 residues in the CDR3. The germline V gene encodes CDR1 SQVTM and CDR2 ANQGSEA. V was shortened by 6 bases and J by 7 bases, with 13 bases between the two germline ends. The CDR3 is CSVLLGVEQYF. The CDR3 DNA sequence: TGCAGCGTCCTCCTAGGTGTAGAGCAGTACTTC.

The rearrangement joins TRBV27 to TRBJ2-7, with D possibly being TRBD1 (6 bases). V was shortened by 3 bases and J by 0 bases, with 6 bases between the two germline ends. CDR1 MNHEY and CDR2 SMNVEV come from the germline V gene (reference sequence). This CDR3 spans 13 amino acids. This chain's CDR3 is CASSLTGSYEQYF. Here the CDR3 DNA reads TGTGCCAGCAGTTTGACAGGCTCCTACGAGCAGTACTTC.

This clone has more than one count but fewer than ten. The rearrangement joins TRBV10-2 to TRBJ1-5, with TRBD1 matching over 7 bases. From germline, CDR1 is WSHSY and CDR2 SAAADI. The V and J ends lost 6 bases and 2 bases, in that order; junction bases with no gene match: 4. The CDR3 spans 14 residues. DNA of the CDR3: TGCGCCAGCAGATACGGACAGGGCAATCAGCCCCAGCATTTT. It codes for CASRYGQGNQPQHF.

The chain couples TRBV5-1 to TRBJ2-7; the match to TRBD1 covers 9 bases. V shed 3 bases, J shed 7 bases, and the junction held 2 bases outside the gene matches. The CDR3 has 12 residues. In germline, CDR1 is SGHRS, CDR2 YFSETQ. CDR3 residues: CASSYGTGEQYF. The CDR3 coding sequence is TGCGCCAGCAGCTATGGGACAGGGGAGCAGTACTTC.

The J gene is TRBJ2-3, the V gene TRBV9; a weak D match, TRBD2 (6 bases). The CDR3 sequence is 17 residues long. The ends were cut back, 0 bases at V and 0 bases at J, with 14 bases in the middle. Germline V gives CDR1 SGDLS, CDR2 YYNGEE. For the CDR3, the DNA is TGTGCCAGCAGCGTAGGAGGAGGGATAGGGAGCACAGATACGCAGTATTTT. Its protein is CASSVGGGIGSTDTQYF.

The chain combines TRBV6-5 with TRBJ1-1; no firm D call. Germline-derived CDR1 and CDR2 are MNHEY and SVGAGI. Trimming took off 6 bases at V and 0 bases at J, with 8 bases between the two ends. The CDR3 runs to 13 residues. The CDR3 bases are TGTGCCAGCAGAACTGTTATGAACACTGAAGCTTTCTTT. Translating gives CASRTVMNTEAFF.

This chain joins TRBV3-1 (or the pseudogene TRBV3-2) and TRBJ1-3, with TRBD1 matching 8 bases. This CDR3 contains 18 residues. The J segment lost 5 bases and the V segment lost 3 bases, leaving 15 bases of the junction unmatched. Per the germline V gene, CDR1 is LGHDT and CDR2 is YNNKEL (reference sequence). Written as DNA, the CDR3 is TGTGCCAGCAGCCACTTTGAAGGGGGGACAGGTCGAAGAAACACCATATATTTT. This codes for CASSHFEGGTGRRNTIYF.

The chain employs TRBV11-2 and TRBJ2-7; 8 positions agree with TRBD1. V shed 5 bases and J 2 bases; nucleotides not matched to a gene: 2. Germline V gene data show CDR1 as SGHAT and CDR2 as FQNNGV. The CDR3 contains 13 residues. Written as DNA, the CDR3 is TGTGCCAGCAGCCCAGGGGGCACCTACGAGCAGTACTTC. Its translation: CASSPGGTYEQYF.

This chain connects TRBV9 to TRBJ1-2; D gene ambiguous. Trimming cost V 0 bases and J 6 bases, with 6 bases left between them. Germline-derived CDR1 and CDR2 are SGDLS and YYNGEE. This CDR3 is 12 amino acids long. The CDR3 coding sequence is TGTGCCAGCAGCGTAGACGGTCATGGCTACACCTTC. Translation gives CASSVDGHGYTF. The variable domain in full, with the rest retrieved from reference TRBV9 and TRBJ1-2, is DSGVTQTPKHLITATGQRVTLRCSPRSGDLSVYWYQQSLDQGLQFLIQYYNGEERAKGNILERFSAQQFPDLHSELNLSSLELGDSALYFCASSVDGHGYTFGSGTRLTVV.

CDR3 protein: CSASISTSGSNEQFF. The CDR3 DNA sequence: TGCAGTGCTAGTATATCGACTAGCGGGAGCAATGAGCAGTTCTTC. This rearrangement joins TRBV20-1 to TRBJ2-1, with 12 bases matching TRBD2. The V gene's germline CDR1 is DFQATT and CDR2 SNEGSKA (reference sequence). The ends lost 3 bases at V and 6 bases at J; junction bases unmatched: 6. The CDR3 has 15 residues.

About this clone itself: Other DNA sequences in the same sample also yield this CDR3. V is TRBV2 and J is TRBJ2-7, with D maybe TRBD1 (5 bases). Trimming removed 2 bases at V and 1 base at J, with 9 bases between. The CDR3 spans 14 residues. In germline, CDR1 is SNHLY, CDR2 FYNNEI. The CDR3 loop reads CASSEQGSSYEQYF. CDR3 nucleotides: TGTGCCAGCAGTGAACAGGGATCTTCCTACGAGCAGTACTTC.

The CDR3 coding sequence is TGCGCCAGCAGCCGGGACAACTCCTACGAGCAGTACTTC. Translation: CASSRDNSYEQYF. J is TRBJ2-7 and V is TRBV5-1, with a weak D call TRBD1 (6 bases). V gave up 4 bases and J gave up 0 bases, with 8 bases separating them. The CDR3 has 13 amino acids. Germline CDR1 reads SGHRS; CDR2 reads YFSETQ.

The chain joins TRBV2 to TRBJ2-5; D gene uncertain. The CDR3 sequence is 14 residues long. Looked up from germline, CDR1 is SNHLY and CDR2 is FYNNEI. V was pared by 6 bases and J by 4 bases, with 15 bases between. The CDR3 here is CASRFKGSGETQYF. The DNA for the CDR3 is TGTGCCAGCAGGTTCAAAGGATCGGGAGAGACCCAGTACTTC.

This chain connects TRBV2 to TRBJ2-7, with 7 bases matching TRBD2. The germline CDR1 and CDR2 sequences are SNHLY and FYNNEI. The V segment lost 7 bases and the J segment 4 bases; nucleotides outside the gene matches: 7. The CDR3 covers 13 residues. The CDR3 region is CASTPGTNYEQYF. As DNA, the CDR3 is TGTGCCAGCACCCCCGGGACTAATTACGAGCAGTACTTC.

The genes are TRBV19 and TRBJ2-4; 8 bases are a match to TRBD2. Germline CDR1 reads LNHDA; CDR2 reads SQIVND (reference sequence). The CDR3 has 16 amino acids. Losses at the gene ends were 5 bases for V and 6 bases for J; bases not matched to a gene: 12. The CDR3 reads CASSVPGLGDLNIQYF. CDR3 in DNA: TGTGCCAGTAGTGTCCCGGGACTAGGGGATCTAAACATTCAGTACTTC.

The chain combines TRBV5-1 with TRBJ1-4, with D perhaps matching TRBD1 (6 bases). V gave up 4 bases and J gave up 8 bases, with 21 bases separating them. The length of the CDR3 is 16 residues. Germline CDR1 is SGHRS and CDR2 is YFSETQ. The DNA of the CDR3 is TGCGCCAGCAGCCTCGATACCGGGACGGGGGGCGAAAAACTGTTTTTT. Amino acids: CASSLDTGTGGEKLFF.

This clone was detected once. The chain carries TRBV10-3 and TRBJ2-7, with 15 bases that match TRBD2. The CDR3 extends over 16 amino acids. Germline V CDR1 and CDR2: ENHRY, SYGVKD. V gave up 0 bases and J gave up 5 bases; unmatched junction bases: 2. CDR3 sequence: CAISESGLAGGNEQYF. The DNA of the CDR3 is TGTGCCATCAGTGAGTCGGGACTAGCGGGAGGTAACGAGCAGTACTTC.

The table lists this clone with a few counts. The V call is TRBV6-2 or TRBV6-3, the J call TRBJ1-2, with D possibly TRBD1 on 5 matching bases. This CDR3 spans 14 amino acids. From germline, CDR1 is MNHEY and CDR2 SVGEGT. V was pared by 6 bases and J by 0 bases, with 11 bases between. The CDR3 is CASSDGRANYGYTF. The CDR3 bases are TGTGCCAGCAGCGACGGCAGGGCTAACTATGGCTACACCTTC.

The rearrangement uses TRBV5-4 and TRBJ1-1; 9 bases are shared with TRBD1. The V gene end was trimmed by 2 bases and the J gene end by 5 bases; junction bases not matched to a gene: 1. CDR3 size: 13 residues. Germline CDR1 reads SGHNT; CDR2 reads YYREEE (reference sequence). The CDR3 here is CASSFDRGTEAFF. For the CDR3, the DNA is TGTGCCAGCAGCTTTGACAGGGGGACTGAAGCTTTCTTT.

The CDR3 spells CASSPSSGDSYEQYF. The DNA for the CDR3 is TGTGCCAGCAGCCCTAGTAGCGGCGACTCCTACGAGCAGTACTTC. The rearrangement uses TRBV7-9 and TRBJ2-7, with a weak D call TRBD2 (6 bases). Trimming took off 5 bases at V and 0 bases at J, with 14 bases between the two ends. In germline, CDR1 is SEHNR, CDR2 FQNEAQ (reference sequence). This CDR3 has 15 amino acids.

The V and J genes are TRBV7-2 and TRBJ1-1; D is perhaps TRBD1 (5 bases). Germline values: CDR1 SGHTA, CDR2 FQGNSA. V was cut by 4 bases and J by 3 bases, with 12 bases left in between. This CDR3 is built from 14 residues. In DNA, the CDR3 is TGTGCCAGCAGCTCCAGGGAAAGTTACACTGAAGCTTTCTTT. Translation: CASSSRESYTEAFF.

The chain uses TRBV19 and TRBJ1-1, with D tentatively TRBD1 (6 bases). V was clipped by 7 bases and J by 1 base, with 10 bases between them. Germline values: CDR1 LNHDA, CDR2 SQIVND (reference sequence). The CDR3 loop spans 13 amino acids. Here the CDR3 DNA reads TGTGCCAGTACCACAGGGTGGAACACTGAAGCTTTCTTT. Its translation: CASTTGWNTEAFF.

The chain uses TRBV9 and TRBJ2-7; 11 bases are shared with TRBD2. Trimming removed 4 bases from V and 0 bases from J; junction bases left unmatched: 9. Germline lookup yields CDR1 SGDLS and CDR2 YYNGEE. The CDR3 contains 17 residues. The CDR3 DNA follows: TGTGCCAGCAGCTCAAGACCGACTAGCGGGAACTCCTACGAGCAGTACTTC. As protein: CASSSRPTSGNSYEQYF.

V and J are TRBV5-1 and TRBJ2-1, with 11 nucleotides matching TRBD2. V trimming: 4 bases; J trimming: 4 bases; junction bases outside the gene matches: 16. Germline V gene sequence: CDR1 SGHRS, CDR2 YFSETQ. CDR3 length equals 19 residues. The DNA of the CDR3 is TGCGCCAGCAGCCGGACCGGGACTAGCGGAGGGCCAATTTACAATGAGCAGTTCTTC. Amino acids: CASSRTGTSGGPIYNEQFF.

The rearrangement joins TRBV20-1 to TRBJ2-1; D unclear. In germline, CDR1 is DFQATT, CDR2 SNEGSKA (reference sequence). V lost 6 bases and J 8 bases, leaving 11 bases between the germline ends. CDR3 length equals 11 residues. In DNA form, the CDR3 reads TGCAGTGCCCCTTTATTCGATGAGCAGTTCTTC. It codes for CSAPLFDEQFF.

The chain joins TRBV18 to TRBJ2-2; no clear D. Deletions cut 3 bases from V and 7 bases from J, with 6 bases between. The CDR3 has 12 amino acids. Germline V gives CDR1 KGHSH, CDR2 LQKENI. The CDR3 loop reads CASSPLIGELFF. The CDR3 DNA is TGTGCCAGCTCACCTCTAATCGGGGAGCTGTTTTTT.